This passage covers 18 T cell receptor beta chains from one sample sequenced in a study of response to subunit inactivated influenza vaccine. One entry per CDR3 protein results from TCRdb running MiXCR on the RT-PCR reads. This sample has approximately 700,000 distinct CDR3 sequences, with approximately 15% found just once. The sequences come from PBMCs from blood, collected 14 to 15 days before vaccination. Every receptor here comes from a man over 45 who received an inactivated influenza vaccine.

The rearrangement links TRBV5-6 to TRBJ2-2; no clear D gene. From germline, CDR1 is SGHDT and CDR2 YYEEEE. Trimming shortened V by 4 bases and J by 6 bases, and 16 bases separated the two germline ends. The CDR3 sequence is 15 residues long. The CDR3 DNA reads as TGTGCCAGCAGCGCCCGGGCCAGAAGGCCCGGGGAGCTGTTTTTT. Its protein is CASSARARRPGELFF.

This clonotype was seen many times. The chain links TRBV12-3 or TRBV12-4 to TRBJ2-3; no firm D call. The CDR3 is 11 amino acids. The V and J ends lost 4 bases and 5 bases respectively, with 4 bases between them. CDR3 coding DNA: TGTGCCAGCAGTTGGGGAGATACGCAGTATTTT. Translating it yields CASSWGDTQYF.

This clonotype was counted many times. The chain recombines TRBV27 with TRBJ1-6; 7 bases fit TRBD1. The germline gives CDR1 MNHEY, CDR2 SMNVEV (reference sequence). The CDR3 contains 19 residues. The V segment lost 1 base and the J segment 3 bases; nucleotides outside the gene matches: 12. CDR3 in amino acids: CASSLLTPPTGVYNSPLHF. CDR3 nucleotides: TGTGCCAGCAGTTTATTAACCCCCCCCACAGGGGTCTATAATTCACCCCTCCACTTT.

This clonotype was seen a handful of times. The chain uses TRBV7-9 and TRBJ2-5; D ambiguous. The germline V gene encodes CDR1 SEHNR and CDR2 FQNEAQ (reference sequence). Trimming took 5 bases from V and 0 from J, leaving 13 bases between them. The CDR3 length is 15 residues. The CDR3 DNA is TGTGCCAGCAGCAACAGTCTCAACAACCAAGAGACCCAGTACTTC. Protein product: CASSNSLNNQETQYF.

The chain recombines TRBV7-6 with TRBJ2-7; D might be TRBD2 (6 bases). The CDR3 runs to 15 residues. The ends were cut back, 4 bases at V and 6 bases at J, with 19 bases in the middle. Germline V gene sequence: CDR1 SGHVS, CDR2 FNYEAQ. CDR3 loop: CASSSFPEGRGEQYF. CDR3 coding DNA: TGTGCCAGCAGCTCATTCCCGGAGGGCCGGGGCGAGCAGTACTTC.

This clonotype was recorded a few times. The chain uses TRBV20-1 and TRBJ1-6; D gene ambiguous. The CDR3 sequence is 15 residues long. The V and J ends lost 0 bases and 10 bases respectively, with 16 bases between them. Germline V CDR1 and CDR2: DFQATT, SNEGSKA (reference sequence). CDR3 in DNA: TGCAGTGCTAGAGATGGGAGGGAGAGGCGATCACCCCTCCACTTT. Translation gives CSARDGRERRSPLHF.

A few counts support this clonotype. The chain joins TRBV11-2 to TRBJ2-7, with D perhaps matching TRBD2 (6 bases). Germline-derived CDR1 and CDR2 are SGHAT and FQNNGV. CDR3 size: 16 residues. V lost 6 bases and J 4 bases, leaving 22 bases between the germline ends. CDR3 sequence (DNA): TGTGCCAGCAGTCACCCCCTTGGCGGGGCTGCTTACGAGCAGTACTTC. Its protein product is CASSHPLGGAAYEQYF. Supplemented by reference TRBV11-2 and TRBJ2-7, the full variable domain reads EAGVAQSPRYKIIEKRQSVAFWCNPISGHATLYWYQQILGQGPKLLIQFQNNGVVDDSQLPKDRFSAERLKGVDSTLKIQPAKLEDSAVYLCASSHPLGGAAYEQYFGPGTRLTVT.

Comment on this clonotype: The junction shows a germline mismatch at one end, possibly a read error. The chain recombines TRBV11-2 with TRBJ2-1; TRBD1 matches at 7 bases. The CDR3 spans 17 residues. In germline, CDR1 is SGHAT, CDR2 FQNNGV. This chain's CDR3 is CASSSFQDRRHYYEQFF. CDR3 sequence (DNA): TGTGCCAGCAGCAGTTTTCAGGACAGGAGACACTACTATGAGCAGTTCTTC.

This clonotype was seen at least ten times. The chain joins TRBV5-1 to TRBJ2-3; the match to TRBD2 covers 8 bases. The CDR3 has 15 amino acids. Germline lookup yields CDR1 SGHRS and CDR2 YFSETQ. V gave up 0 bases and J gave up 4 bases; unmatched junction bases: 4. The CDR3 loop is CASSLDGRVPDTQYF. CDR3 DNA sequence: TGCGCCAGCAGCTTGGACGGGAGGGTCCCAGATACGCAGTATTTT.

Only a few counts were recorded for this clonotype. The chain recombines TRBV3-1 with TRBJ2-7; D may be TRBD1 or TRBD2 (6 bases each). Trimming took 1 base from V and 8 from J, leaving 18 bases between them. Per the germline V gene, CDR1 is LGHDT and CDR2 is YNNKEL (reference sequence). CDR3 length: 15 residues. The CDR3 DNA reads TGTGCCAGCAGCCAAGTCGGGGGCGTTCACTTAAAGCAGTACTTC. The encoded protein is CASSQVGGVHLKQYF.

This chain links TRBV7-8 with TRBJ2-3; D is unresolved. This CDR3 is built from 14 residues. Per the germline V gene, CDR1 is SGHVS and CDR2 is FQNEAQ. V gave up 5 bases and J gave up 0 bases, with 9 bases separating them. The CDR3 reads CASSDTTSTDTQYF. The CDR3 bases are TGTGCCAGCAGCGACACGACTAGCACAGATACGCAGTATTTT.

The gene calls are TRBV4-3 and TRBJ2-3; D is unclear. The germline CDR1 and CDR2 sequences are LGHNA and YSLEER. The ends were cut back, 1 base at V and 1 base at J, with 6 bases in the middle. This CDR3 is built from 14 residues. Written as DNA, the CDR3 is TGCGCCAGCAGCCAAGTGCAACGCACAGATACGCAGTATTTT. Amino acid sequence: CASSQVQRTDTQYF.

The rearrangement uses TRBV12-3 or TRBV12-4 and TRBJ2-1, with D perhaps matching TRBD1 or TRBD2 (5 bases each). CDR3 length: 15 amino acids. The germline V and J ends were trimmed by 3 bases and 6 bases, with 15 bases remaining between them. The CDR3 protein is CASSFGDLDSNEQFF. The CDR3 DNA follows: TGTGCCAGCAGTTTCGGGGACCTTGACAGCAATGAGCAGTTCTTC.

This chain joins TRBV6-5 and TRBJ2-1, with a weak D call TRBD1 (6 bases). Germline CDR1 and CDR2: MNHEY and SVGAGI. Trimming removed 0 bases at V and 3 bases at J, with 9 bases between. The CDR3 is 15 amino acids. The CDR3 region has the DNA TGTGCCAGCAGTTACTCCAACAGGGTCTACAATGAGCAGTTCTTC. Its protein is CASSYSNRVYNEQFF.

This clonotype was recorded a few times. The chain joins TRBV5-5 to TRBJ1-1; D remains ambiguous. With 4 bases removed from V and 1 base from J, the gap between germline ends came to 8 bases. CDR1 is SGHKS, CDR2 YYEKEE, per germline (reference sequence). CDR3 length equals 13 residues. The CDR3 DNA reads TGTGCCAGCAGCCGTACACGGAACACTGAAGCTTTCTTT. It codes for CASSRTRNTEAFF.

V and J are TRBV5-6 and TRBJ2-7, with TRBD2 matching 7 bases. Trimming at V came to 5 bases and at J to 3 bases, leaving 8 bases not matched to a gene. CDR1 is SGHDT and CDR2 is YYEEEE in the germline V gene. This CDR3 comprises 14 residues. The CDR3 DNA reads TGTGCCAGCAGAGGCGCCGGGGAGGGCTACGAGCAGTACTTC. Amino acid sequence: CASRGAGEGYEQYF.

The chain recombines TRBV12-3 or TRBV12-4 with TRBJ2-1; 11 bases are shared with TRBD2. The CDR3 runs 15 residues. V shed 3 bases and J 7 bases; nucleotides not matched to a gene: 5. This chain's CDR3 is CASSFRLAGGNEQFF. The CDR3 nucleotides read TGTGCCAGCAGTTTTCGGCTAGCGGGGGGAAATGAGCAGTTCTTC.

The chain has TRBV12-3 or TRBV12-4 and TRBJ2-1, with D perhaps TRBD1 or TRBD2 (6 bases each). This CDR3 has 16 residues. V shed 8 bases and J shed 7 bases, with 24 bases lying between them. CDR3 nucleotide sequence: TGTGCCAGCTTGCCCGGAGGGGGGCAACCGCGGAATGAGCAGTTCTTC. It codes for CASLPGGGQPRNEQFF.